The present entry profiles one TCR beta chain with its context. Authors' processing steps: Amplifying reference gene primers gave estimates of nucleated cell counts. Sequenced by immunoSEQ multiplex PCR; TCRdb stores in-frame clones only, minus some. V and J calls and clone size are given by that table; D and trimming were obtained from the DNA. The data contain about 150,000 clones, roughly 84% of them singletons. Trimming took 4 bases from V and 0 from J, leaving 18 bases between them. Germline V gene data show CDR1 as SGHAT and CDR2 as FQNNGV. The CDR3 runs to 18 residues. These data originate in a study of blood T cell repertoires in COVID-19. Study in general: Sample material is recorded as cDNA or gDNA derived from T cells, B-cell-depleted T cells, or PBMCs.

Enrolled during active infection, Seattle patients were then followed longitudinally. Sequences were obtained from peripheral blood. V usage is TRBV11-2 and J usage is TRBJ2-2; D is perhaps TRBD2 (6 bases). The clonotype comes from a man aged 55-75 years with COVID-19, enrolled during active disease. In nucleotides, the CDR3 is TGTGCCAGCAGCTCCACGGGACTTCTTATCGCGAACACCGGGGAGCTGTTTTTT. Translating it yields CASSSTGLLIANTGELFF.